This T cell receptor (beta chain) was sequenced for a study of PD-1 blockade in classical Hodgkin lymphoma. Regarding the study as a whole: Nivolumab initiated under 1 year post-ASCT led to patient exclusion. Patients with a complete response exhibited baseline diversity comparable to newly diagnosed patients. By cycle point C4D1, TCR diversity had risen significantly in CD4+ cells (but not CD8+ cells). According to reports, newly diagnosed patients had lower baseline TCR diversity than healthy donors, and relapsed/refractory patients had lower baseline TCR diversity still.

To note about this clone: The target antigen is unknown.

Time point in this sample: cycle 4 day 1 (C4D1), after 5 to 7 weeks of nivolumab. Relapses following autologous stem cell transplantation were seen in all patients, with brentuximab vedotin exposure varying. Only in-frame clones appear in the TCRdb table, and some are missing; sequencing was by immunoSEQ multiplex PCR. In the table there are roughly 39,000 clones, around four fifths of which are singletons. This TCR was recovered from a human donor with classical Hodgkin lymphoma. The specimen was peripheral blood mononuclear cells (PBMCs), collected before the fourth cycle of nivolumab.

In nucleotides, the CDR3 is TGTGCCAGCAGCTTAGGCGGGGGGGCCTACAATGAGCAGTTCTTC. This translates into CASSLGGGAYNEQFF. V gene TRBV11-1 combines with J gene TRBJ2-1, with 9 bases lining up with TRBD2. The junction had 0 bases not matched to a gene; V was cut back by 1 base and J by 2 bases. Germline assignment: CDR1 SGHAT and CDR2 FQDESV (reference sequence). There are 15 residues in the CDR3. The full variable domain, completed using reference TRBV11-1 and TRBJ2-1, is EAEVAQSPRYKITEKSQAVAFWCDPISGHATLYWYRQILGQGPELLVQFQDESVVDDSQLPKDRFSAERLKGVDSTLKIQPAELGDSAMYLCASSLGGGAYNEQFFGPGTRLTVL.